This T cell receptor beta chain came from a study of cytomegalovirus exposure and HLA in healthy donors. The assay was immunoSEQ multiplex PCR, and TCRdb's table has in-frame clones only and misses some. In the table there are about 120,000 clones, about 83% of which are singletons. Germline V lookup: CDR1 MNHEY, CDR2 SMNVEV (reference sequence). Trimming removed 2 bases at V and 2 bases at J, with 12 bases between. The CDR3 totals 15 residues. The sample taken for sequencing was PBMCs. The TCR was taken from a woman aged 30 to 39 in good health and CMV-seronegative. The chain links TRBV27 to TRBJ1-2; D unclear. CDR3 sequence (DNA): TGTGCCAGCAGTTTAAGGGAGGGAGGGAACTATGGCTACACCTTC. This translates into CASSLREGGNYGYTF.